The clone carrying this T cell receptor beta chain was found a few times. Its antigen is not known. The source of the sample is a study of blood T cells in healthy people across ages. Study-wide results and limits: The study found more naive CD4+ cells and higher diversity in long-lived than aged donors.

For the second PCR, which ran for about 7 to 12 cycles, a sample-barcoded 5' primer and a J-beta primer mix were used. TCRdb redid the calling of the 5' RACE reads with MiXCR, one entry per CDR3 protein. Of approximately 800,000 distinct CDR3 sequences in the sample, approximately 25% were seen once. The CDR3 spans 14 residues. Per germline, CDR1 KGHSH and CDR2 LQKENI. With 3 bases removed from V and 0 bases from J, the gap between germline ends came to 8 bases. Separately, the same data were catalogued under a study of T cells of mothers and their children. This second study notes: In this cohort, donors were three healthy Caucasian mothers plus their six children.

The sequence was collected from a boy under 18 in good health. The chain has TRBV18 and TRBJ2-5; a possible D gene is TRBD2 (5 bases). Sequencing used blood. The CDR3 DNA sequence: TGTGCCAGCTCACCGACGGGGAACCAAGAGACCCAGTACTTC. Residues: CASSPTGNQETQYF. The full variable domain, completed using reference TRBV18 and TRBJ2-5, is NAGVMQNPRHLVRRRGQEARLRCSPMKGHSHVYWYRQLPEEGLKFMVYLQKENIIDESGMPKERFSAEFPKEGPSILRIQQVVRGDSAAYFCASSPTGNQETQYFGPGTRLLVL.